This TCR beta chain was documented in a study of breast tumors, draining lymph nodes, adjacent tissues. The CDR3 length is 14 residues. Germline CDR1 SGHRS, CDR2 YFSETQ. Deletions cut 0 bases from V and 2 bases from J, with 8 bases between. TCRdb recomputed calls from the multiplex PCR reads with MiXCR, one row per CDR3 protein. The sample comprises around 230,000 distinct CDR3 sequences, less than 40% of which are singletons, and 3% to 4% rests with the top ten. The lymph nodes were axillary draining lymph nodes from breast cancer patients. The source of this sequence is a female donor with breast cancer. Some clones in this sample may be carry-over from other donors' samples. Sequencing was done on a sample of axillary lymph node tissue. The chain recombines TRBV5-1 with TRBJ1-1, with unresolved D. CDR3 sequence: CASSLAAANTEAFF. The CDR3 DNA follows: TGCGCCAGCAGCTTGGCGGCAGCCAACACTGAAGCTTTCTTT.